Each of the 5 T cell receptor beta chains below was sequenced from the same sample in a study of cytomegalovirus exposure and HLA in healthy donors (TCRdb year 2017). The library came from the immunoSEQ multiplex PCR assay. A mixture of 60 forward primers for TCR Vbeta segments and 13 reverse primers for TCR Jbeta segments was used in the multiplex PCR. This immuneACCESS table, as held by TCRdb, lists in-frame sequences with V and J called but not all clones. Of the missing ones, under half trace to an unresolved V gene in checked studies; the others have no known cause. This sample is represented by some 200,000 clones; roughly 68% of them were singletons. The top ten hold less than 3% of the sample. The sequenced sample was PBMCs. The source of these receptors is a man aged 35 to 55 in good health and CMV-seropositive.

The genes are TRBV7-9 and TRBJ2-2; 10 bases align to TRBD2. The CDR3 length is 14 residues. Trimming removed 7 bases from V and 4 bases from J; junction bases left unmatched: 3. Germline CDR1 is SEHNR and CDR2 is FQNEAQ (reference sequence). This CDR3 is CASTSGGATGELFF. The DNA for the CDR3 is TGTGCCAGCACGAGCGGGGGGGCCACCGGGGAGCTGTTTTTT.

This chain uses TRBV5-1 with TRBJ2-3; 8 nucleotides match TRBD2. From germline, CDR1 is SGHRS and CDR2 YFSETQ. Losses at the gene ends were 3 bases for V and 5 bases for J; bases not matched to a gene: 8. CDR3 length: 15 residues. The CDR3 DNA sequence: TGCGCCAGCAGCTCTAACGGGGGGGCAGGAGATACGCAGTATTTT. It translates to CASSSNGGAGDTQYF.

The genes are TRBV5-4 and TRBJ1-2; TRBD1 matches 7 bases. The CDR3 totals 12 residues. V gave up 4 bases and J gave up 8 bases; unmatched junction bases: 5. From germline, CDR1 is SGHNT and CDR2 YYREEE (reference sequence). CDR3 in DNA: TGTGCCAGCAGCGCGGACAGGTCCGGCTACACCTTC. It codes for CASSADRSGYTF.

The rearrangement joins TRBV18 to TRBJ2-2; 9 bases line up with TRBD1. The CDR3 loop spans 15 amino acids. The V and J ends lost 3 bases and 1 base, in that order; junction bases with no gene match: 0. Germline CDR1 is KGHSH and CDR2 is LQKENI. Here the CDR3 DNA reads TGTGCCAGCTCACCGGGACAGGGGAACACCGGGGAGCTGTTTTTT. It codes for CASSPGQGNTGELFF. Full variable domain (missing parts from reference TRBV18 and TRBJ2-2): NAGVMQNPRHLVRRRGQEARLRCSPMKGHSHVYWYRQLPEEGLKFMVYLQKENIIDESGMPKERFSAEFPKEGPSILRIQQVVRGDSAAYFCASSPGQGNTGELFFGEGSRLTVL.

This clone occurred a few times. V gene TRBV10-1 combines with J gene TRBJ1-5; D gene ambiguous. Germline V gives CDR1 WNHNN, CDR2 SYGVQD (reference sequence). The length of the CDR3 is 13 residues. Trimming left V 2 bases short and J 4 bases short, with 6 bases between. DNA for the CDR3: TGCGCCAGCAGTGAGGCAGTAAATCAGCCCCAGCATTTT. Translated, it gives CASSEAVNQPQHF.